One TCR beta chain is described in this entry. This sample was included in a study of identifying expanded T cells in peripheral blood. Sequencing used immunoSEQ multiplex PCR; TCRdb keeps in-frame clones, though not all of them. The profile covers approximately 100,000 clones, with 88% appearing a single time and around 3.6% taken by the ten largest. V was cut by 1 base and J by 0 bases, with 10 bases left in between. This CDR3 is 16 amino acids long. Germline CDR1 is MNHEY and CDR2 is SMNVEV (reference sequence). No infections or other immune events were documented during collection. V gene TRBV27 combines with J gene TRBJ2-1, with D possibly being TRBD2 (6 bases). Source material: blood. This clonotype was sampled from a person aged 18 to 70 in good health. The CDR3: CASSLYGGSSYNEQFF. The CDR3 nucleotides read TGTGCCAGCAGTTTATATGGGGGGAGCTCCTACAATGAGCAGTTCTTC.